Listed below are T cell receptor beta chains from one sample, sequenced in a study of T cells in Graves' hyperthyroidism and ophthalmopathy. Each CDR3 protein gets one entry after TCRdb re-called the multiplex PCR reads with MiXCR. The sample records around 690,000 distinct CDR3 sequences, roughly 17% being singletons. The sample taken for sequencing was blood. These receptor sequences come from a man aged 50 or older with Graves' hyperthyroidism. The CDR3 runs from the conserved cysteine through the conserved F or W. D genes are given only for firm matches. Only part of the rows carry a size: once, few, many, or a class if the clone is expanded.

>TRBJ2-7|TRBD1|TRBV20-1|many
CSAKGQGAYEQYF
TGCAGTGCTAAGGGACAGGGGGCTTACGAGCAGTACTTC
>TRBJ2-7|TRBD2|TRBV3-1|many
CASSRGLAGVSYEQYF
TGTGCCAGCAGCCGAGGACTAGCGGGAGTATCCTACGAGCAGTACTTC
>TRBJ1-6|-|TRBV19|many
CASSANGGARLTSYNSPLHF
TGTGCCAGTAGTGCCAACGGTGGGGCGCGCCTCACTTCCTATAATTCACCCCTCCACTTT
>TRBJ1-2|-|TRBV19|few
CASSPVPDNYGYTF
TGTGCCAGTAGTCCCGTCCCGGATAACTATGGCTACACCTTC
>TRBJ1-5|TRBD1|TRBV10-3|many
CAISEVTGGQPQHF
TGTGCCATCAGTGAAGTGACAGGGGGGCAGCCCCAGCATTTT
>TRBJ2-5|-|TRBV7-8|many
CASSLSLGYGETQYF
TGTGCCAGCAGCCTAAGTCTGGGGTACGGGGAGACCCAGTACTTC
>TRBJ1-5|TRBD1|TRBV5-6|-
CASSLAGTGQPQHF
TGTGCCAGCAGCTTGGCCGGGACAGGGCAGCCCCAGCATTTT
>TRBJ1-1|-|TRBV27|many
CASSFRGFNTEAFF
TGTGCCAGCAGTTTTAGAGGGTTTAACACTGAAGCTTTCTTT
>TRBJ1-1|-|TRBV20-1|-
CSARSKGLGTEAFF
TGCAGTGCTAGATCGAAGGGGTTGGGCACTGAAGCTTTCTTT
>TRBJ2-1|-|TRBV9|-
CASSVVEGNEQFF
TGTGCCAGCAGCGTAGTAGAAGGGAATGAGCAGTTCTTC
>TRBJ2-3|-|TRBV6-6|few
CASSYSTVADTDTQYF
TGTGCCAGCAGTTACTCTACAGTAGCGGACACAGATACGCAGTATTTT
>TRBJ1-2|TRBD1|TRBV2|-
CASSRQGASGGYTF
TGTGCCAGCAGTCGACAGGGGGCTTCGGGTGGCTACACCTTC
>TRBJ2-1|-|TRBV4-1|few
CASSQEKRVNNEQFF
TGCGCCAGCAGCCAAGAAAAGCGGGTTAACAATGAGCAGTTCTTC
>TRBJ1-1|-|TRBV6-4|-
CASRPLGTALNTEAFF
TGTGCCAGCAGGCCTCTCGGGACGGCCCTGAACACTGAAGCTTTCTTT
>TRBJ2-1|TRBD2|TRBV20-1|-
CSARSGSGYNEQFF
TGCAGTGCTCGTAGCGGGAGCGGGTACAATGAGCAGTTCTTC
>TRBJ2-1|TRBD2|TRBV3-1|-
CASSQLAGNFNEQFF
TGTGCCAGCAGCCAATTAGCGGGAAATTTTAATGAGCAGTTCTTC
>TRBJ2-1|-|TRBV4-1|-
CASSQDKRGLNYNEQFF
TGCGCCAGCAGCCAAGATAAGAGAGGGTTGAACTACAATGAGCAGTTCTTC
>TRBJ1-5|-|TRBV6-1|-
CASSINRSYRDQPQHF
TGTGCCAGCAGTATTAATCGCAGTTACAGGGATCAGCCCCAGCATTTT
>TRBJ2-6|-|TRBV28|many
CASSAQESGANVLTF
TGTGCCAGCAGTGCCCAGGAGTCTGGGGCCAACGTCCTGACTTTC
>TRBJ2-7|-|TRBV28|-
CASTKIPHEQYF
TGTGCCAGCACCAAGATCCCCCACGAGCAGTACTTC
>TRBJ1-5|-|TRBV6-2/TRBV6-3|-
CASSGPVGYSNQPQHF
TGTGCCAGCAGTGGCCCGGTTGGATATAGCAATCAGCCCCAGCATTTT
>TRBJ2-1|-|TRBV7-9|many
CASSLGRGVTYNEQFF
TGTGCCAGCAGCTTAGGAAGGGGGGTGACCTACAATGAGCAGTTCTTC
>TRBJ1-5|-|TRBV28|-
CASSSGTLGLSNQPQHF
TGTGCCAGCAGTTCCGGGACATTAGGGTTGAGCAATCAGCCCCAGCATTTT
>TRBJ2-4|-|TRBV20-1|-
CSARESPTKNIQYF
TGCAGTGCTAGGGAGAGCCCGACGAAAAACATTCAGTACTTC
>TRBJ2-7|TRBD1|TRBV19|many
CASSIGTGGSYEQYF
TGTGCCAGTAGTATCGGGACAGGGGGCTCCTACGAGCAGTACTTC
>TRBJ2-5|-|TRBV19|-
CASSIDTGSTQETQYF
TGTGCCAGTAGTATAGATACGGGTTCCACCCAAGAGACCCAGTACTTC
>TRBJ2-2|-|TRBV7-9|-
CASRAAGIKRATGELFF
TGTGCCAGCAGGGCGGCGGGTATTAAACGGGCCACCGGGGAGCTGTTTTTT
>TRBJ1-5|-|TRBV6-5|many
CASSYSAGDGIGSNQPQHF
TGTGCCAGCAGTTACTCAGCGGGAGACGGAATTGGGAGCAATCAGCCCCAGCATTTT
>TRBJ1-2|TRBD1|TRBV3-1|many
CASSFGQDSYGYTF
TGTGCCAGCAGTTTCGGACAGGACTCCTATGGCTACACCTTC
>TRBJ2-7|TRBD2|TRBV27|many
CASSSLGLAGTYEQYF
TGTGCCAGCAGTTCCTTGGGGCTAGCGGGAACGTACGAGCAGTACTTC
>TRBJ2-3|TRBD2|TRBV7-2|few
CASSSRGLAEYTDTQYF
TGTGCCAGCAGCTCCAGAGGACTAGCGGAGTACACAGATACGCAGTATTTT
>TRBJ2-5|TRBD1|TRBV3-1|-
CASSQDLQGATLETQYF
TGTGCCAGCAGCCAAGACCTACAGGGGGCGACCCTGGAGACCCAGTACTTC
>TRBJ2-1|-|TRBV7-3|few
CASSPGPQPTYNEQFF
TGTGCCAGCAGCCCCGGACCTCAACCAACCTACAATGAGCAGTTCTTC
>TRBJ1-5|-|TRBV19|-
CASSSEGFYNQPQHF
TGTGCCAGTAGCTCTGAGGGTTTCTACAATCAGCCCCAGCATTTT
>TRBJ2-7|-|TRBV19|many
CASRVGYEQYF
TGTGCCAGCAGGGTCGGCTACGAGCAGTACTTC
>TRBJ1-4|-|TRBV18|few
CASSPSQGEEKLFF
TGTGCCAGCTCACCATCACAGGGTGAGGAAAAACTGTTTTTT
>TRBJ1-3|-|TRBV30|many
CAWGRGHNSGNTIYF
TGTGCCTGGGGACGAGGACACAACTCTGGAAACACCATATATTTT
>TRBJ1-2|-|TRBV15|many
CATSRDRVARLNSGYTF
TGTGCCACCAGCAGAGATCGGGTAGCACGCCTGAACTCTGGCTACACCTTC
>TRBJ2-1|-|TRBV30|few
CAWRPTVYNEQFF
TGTGCCTGGAGACCAACAGTCTACAATGAGCAGTTCTTC
>TRBJ1-5|-|TRBV30|many
CAWSVRGGDNQPQHF
TGTGCCTGGAGTGTACGGGGCGGAGACAATCAGCCCCAGCATTTT
>TRBJ2-7|-|TRBV30|-
CAWSVSGRRYLNEQYF
TGTGCCTGGAGTGTATCGGGGCGGCGTTACCTAAACGAGCAGTACTTC
>TRBJ1-1|TRBD1|TRBV30|many
CAWTGGTVNTEAFF
TGTGCCTGGACAGGGGGGACAGTGAACACTGAAGCTTTCTTT
>TRBJ2-7|-|TRBV29-1|-
CSVDFEGLYEQYF
TGCAGCGTTGACTTTGAGGGTCTCTACGAGCAGTACTTC
>TRBJ2-3|-|TRBV11-2|-
CASSLESRGTQYF
TGTGCCAGCAGCTTGGAGAGCAGAGGTACGCAGTATTTT
>TRBJ1-1|-|TRBV6-5|few
CASSYSSTVSEAFF
TGTGCCAGCAGTTACTCGAGTACCGTCTCGGAAGCTTTCTTT
>TRBJ1-6|-|TRBV6-1|-
CASSNSYNSPLHF
TGTGCCAGCAGTAACTCCTATAATTCACCCCTCCACTTT
>TRBJ1-5|-|TRBV11-2|many
CASSLWQPQHF
TGTGCCAGCAGCTTGTGGCAGCCCCAGCATTTT
>TRBJ2-3|TRBD2|TRBV20-1|many
CSAELAGGGTDTQYF
TGCAGTGCCGAGCTGGCGGGAGGTGGTACAGATACGCAGTATTTT
>TRBJ2-7|-|TRBV10-3|few
CAISDSAVYEQYF
TGTGCCATCAGTGATTCGGCAGTCTACGAGCAGTACTTC
>TRBJ2-7|-|TRBV27|many
CASSSYPIYEQYF
TGTGCCAGCAGTTCCTATCCGATCTACGAGCAGTACTTC
>TRBJ1-4|-|TRBV30|many
CAWSVMATNEKLFF
TGTGCCTGGAGTGTAATGGCAACTAATGAAAAACTGTTTTTT
>TRBJ1-5|-|TRBV14|many
CASSQAGNQPQHF
TGTGCCAGCAGCCAAGCAGGGAATCAGCCCCAGCATTTT
>TRBJ2-1|TRBD2|TRBV7-2|many
CASSLTGTSGNIEQFF
TGTGCCAGCAGCTTAACCGGGACTAGCGGGAATATTGAGCAGTTCTTC